Listed below are T cell receptor beta chains from one sample, sequenced in a study of T cell therapy after organ transplantation. Their recognized antigens are unknown. The protocol was immunoSEQ multiplex PCR, while the TCRdb copy is restricted to in-frame clones and leaves out a portion. The table lists around 19,000 clones, roughly 84% of them singletons. The input for sequencing was CD8+ T cells from blood, taken after autologous CMV-specific T cell therapy. These receptors came from a human patient who had received a solid organ transplant and had CMV disease. Some T cells may be transferred from the graft donor. CDR3s include the opening cysteine and the closing phenylalanine or tryptophan. The D gene is left open where the match is weak. Expanded clones get a size class; other rows say once, few or many, or leave the size out.

clone size	V gene	J gene	CDR3 length	D gene	CDR3 protein	CDR3 DNA
.	TRBV2	TRBJ1-3	16	.	CASSEWSTGTGNTIYF	TGTGCCAGCAGTGAATGGTCAACAGGGACTGGAAACACCATATATTTT
.	TRBV19	TRBJ2-3	14	.	CASSILARTDTQYF	TGTGCCAGTAGTATATTGGCCAGAACAGATACGCAGTATTTT
.	TRBV4-1	TRBJ2-5	14	.	CASSFGTSQETQYF	TGCGCCAGCAGCTTTGGGACTTCACAAGAGACCCAGTACTTC
.	TRBV19	TRBJ2-7	14	.	CASSLGQPPIEQYF	TGTGCCAGTAGTTTAGGACAGCCTCCGATCGAGCAGTACTTC
.	TRBV7-3	TRBJ2-7	14	.	CASSEDPMGHEQYF	TGTGCCAGCAGCGAGGACCCTATGGGCCACGAGCAGTACTTC
.	TRBV27	TRBJ1-1	13	.	CASSWGVNTEAFF	TGTGCCAGCAGTTGGGGAGTTAACACTGAAGCTTTCTTT
.	TRBV9	TRBJ1-4	15	TRBD1	CASSVVGTGDEKLFF	TGTGCCAGCAGCGTAGTTGGGACAGGGGATGAAAAACTGTTTTTT
.	TRBV27	TRBJ2-7	13	.	CASKTQGNHEQYF	TGTGCCAGCAAGACACAGGGCAACCACGAGCAGTACTTC
.	TRBV7-9	TRBJ2-1	16	.	CASSLKGQITYNEQFF	TGTGCCAGCAGCTTAAAGGGCCAGATTACCTACAATGAGCAGTTCTTC
.	TRBV5-1	TRBJ1-1	14	.	CASRLTAMNTEAFF	TGCGCCAGCAGGTTGACAGCTATGAACACTGAAGCTTTCTTT
.	TRBV9	TRBJ1-2	14	.	CASSAPGQYHGYTF	TGTGCCAGCAGCGCGCCCGGACAGTATCATGGCTACACCTTC
.	TRBV7-8	TRBJ1-2	13	.	CASRPGTDDGYTF	TGTGCCAGCAGACCAGGGACGGACGATGGCTACACCTTC
.	TRBV6-5	TRBJ1-1	15	.	CASSYKGHSNTEAFF	TGTGCCAGCAGTTATAAAGGACATTCGAACACTGAAGCTTTCTTT
.	TRBV7-6	TRBJ1-1	14	.	CASNQGGGKGSAFF	TGTGCCAGCAACCAAGGCGGGGGAAAGGGTAGTGCTTTCTTT
.	TRBV7-9	TRBJ2-1	16	.	CASTSAPGGGYNEQFF	TGTGCCAGCACGTCGGCCCCGGGTGGGGGGTACAATGAGCAGTTCTTC
.	TRBV6-4	TRBJ2-7	9	.	CASGREQYF	TGTGCCAGCGGACGGGAGCAGTACTTC
.	TRBV19	TRBJ2-7	13	.	CASSIVGPDEQYF	TGTGCCAGTAGTATAGTGGGGCCGGACGAGCAGTACTTC
.	TRBV28	TRBJ2-7	12	.	CASSLSTYEQYF	TGTGCCAGCAGTTTATCAACCTACGAGCAGTACTTC
.	TRBV20-1	TRBJ2-3	11	.	CSARDSGTQYF	TGCAGTGCTAGAGATTCAGGAACGCAGTATTTT
few	TRBV7-2	TRBJ2-4	18	.	CASSLALGWFHRGGIQYF	TGTGCCAGCAGCTTAGCGCTGGGATGGTTCCATAGGGGTGGCATTCAGTACTTC
.	TRBV4-3	TRBJ1-2	13	.	CASSQKGGQGYTF	TGCGCCAGCAGCCAAAAGGGGGGGCAAGGCTACACCTTC
large	TRBV4-3	TRBJ1-1	13	.	CASSQAEGTEAFF	TGCGCCAGCAGCCAAGCCGAGGGCACTGAAGCTTTCTTT